Reported below is one T cell receptor (beta chain). Trimming removed 3 bases at V and 0 bases at J, with 14 bases between. Looked up from germline, CDR1 is LGHDT and CDR2 is YNNKEL (reference sequence). CDR3 size: 17 residues. Sequencing was performed with immunoSEQ multiplex PCR; in TCRdb, only in-frame clones are kept and a portion is missing. The sample has about 120,000 clones, around 87% seen once. This sample was taken from a study of blood T cell repertoires in COVID-19. The wider study: The analysed material was cDNA or gDNA that came from T cells, B-cell-depleted T cells, or PBMCs.

The receptor comes from a woman aged 70-85 years with acute or convalescent COVID-19. Sequenced input: peripheral blood. The chain recombines TRBV3-1 (or the pseudogene TRBV3-2) with TRBJ2-2; possibly TRBD2 for D (5 bases). The CDR3 DNA is TGTGCCAGCAGCCATATCCTCTCCGGGGCGAACACCGGGGAGCTGTTTTTT. It translates to CASSHILSGANTGELFF.